This T cell receptor beta chain was obtained from a study of blood T cells in healthy people across ages (dated by TCRdb to between 2014 and 2017). In terms of the full investigation: Template switching captured roughly one uniquely barcoded TCR beta cDNA molecule per two T cells in model experiments. Age-related changes in TCR beta repertoire diversity were measured in the study by deep sequencing normalized with unique cDNA molecular identifiers. The donors were divided into four age groups: young (average about 15 years), middle-aged (roughly 42), aged (around 67) and long-lived (82). Donors of different ages were randomly distributed across sequencing lanes to avoid experimental bias. For two donors (one aged 18 to 30 and one aged 80 or older), the study analyzed two additional independent replicas of 1 million unique cDNA reads from the same blood draw.

On this clonotype: Its antigen specificity is not known. One base away there is no much larger clone; base qualities are not given.

CDR1 and CDR2 were assigned from the germline V gene as ENHRY and SYGVKD. There are 14 amino acids in the CDR3, from cysteine to phenylalanine inclusive. Solely the CDR3 DNA is kept, with 42 bases framed from the first base. V and J are trimmed by 8 bases and 0 bases, and the gene matches miss 5 bases of the junction. The paper's findings and limits, for the study overall: Estimates of total diversity from one million sequenced T cells were regarded as lower bounds and underestimates. The percentage of naive T cells measured by flow cytometry correlated strongly with observed TCR beta diversity. Because the CMV infection status of the donors was unknown, age-related changes in expanded clonotypes may potentially have been confounded. Observed TCR beta diversity per million T cells fell roughly linearly with age, and a significant reduction was already apparent by age approximately 41. Conclusive comparison of naive and antigen-experienced compartments was prevented by the profiling of bulk unsorted PBMCs. Compared with the aged group, the long-lived group had more naive CD4+ T cells, fewer expanded clones and increased TCR diversity, a pattern suggesting age selection.

The library was obtained by 5' RACE. The instrument given in TCRdb is Illumina HiSeq 2500. The second PCR ran for roughly 7 to 11 cycles and used a J-beta primer mix along with a sample-barcoded 5' primer. A unique molecular identifier was introduced onto each TCR beta cDNA molecule by a template-switch 5' adaptor carrying 12 random nucleotides. Each sample yielded at least 2.5 million CDR3-containing paired-end reads. The Mint cDNA synthesis kit, primed by a TRBC-specific oligonucleotide, was used to synthesize first-strand cDNA from all RNA. Following uracil-DNA glycosylase treatment, a first 18-cycle PCR with universal primers M1SS and BC2_uni_R was performed on all cDNA. The authors' analysis ran thus. For normalization, 1 million high-quality reads were randomly selected from each sample, with every read carrying a distinct molecular identifier. Instead of being binned into consensus sequences, reads with shared molecular identifiers were discarded. MiTCR, with a Q25 quality threshold and the strictest error-elimination algorithm, was used for CDR3 identification, clonotype clustering and error correction. A nonparametric unseen species model using Euler transformation provided a lower-bound estimate of total TCR beta diversity. The public reads were run again by TCRdb, first through fastp at Q25 and then through MiXCR, and only productive beta chains were kept. Every entry covers one CDR3 protein and lists the most common genes and DNA from its rows. The V and J calls and clone size are TCRdb's, not the authors'. The sample records fewer than 700,000 distinct CDR3 sequences, around 50% of which are singletons. In total, the top ten clones hold roughly 24% of the sample.

The 40 or so donors, aged 6 to 90 years, were systemically healthy Caucasian individuals from Russia. About 9.1 milliliters of peripheral blood were collected from each donor into EDTA-treated Vacutainer tubes. Ficoll-Paque density-gradient centrifugation was used to isolate PBMCs, with at least 7 million per sample. Total RNA was extracted from PBMCs with Trizol reagent, with at least 5 micrograms obtained per sample. Naive CD45RAhigh/CD27high T cell percentages were measured by flow cytometry on a PBMC aliquot from every donor. The sample consisted of blood. The chain is made from TRBV10-3 and TRBJ2-3; 7 bases in the middle match TRBD2. This TCR derives from an older man in good health. CDR3 region: CAIASGISTDTQYF. Here is the DNA: TGTGCCATCGCAAGCGGGATCAGCACAGATACGCAGTATTTT.